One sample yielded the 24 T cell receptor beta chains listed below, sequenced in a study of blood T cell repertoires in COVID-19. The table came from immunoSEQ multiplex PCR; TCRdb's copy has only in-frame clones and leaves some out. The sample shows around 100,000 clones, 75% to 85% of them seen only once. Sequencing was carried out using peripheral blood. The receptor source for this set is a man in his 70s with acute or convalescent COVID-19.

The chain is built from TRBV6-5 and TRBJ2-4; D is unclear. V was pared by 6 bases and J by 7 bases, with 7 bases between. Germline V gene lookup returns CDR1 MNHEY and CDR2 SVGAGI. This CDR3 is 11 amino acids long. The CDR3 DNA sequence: TGTGCCAGCAGGTCCGGGAACATTCAGTACTTC. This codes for CASRSGNIQYF.

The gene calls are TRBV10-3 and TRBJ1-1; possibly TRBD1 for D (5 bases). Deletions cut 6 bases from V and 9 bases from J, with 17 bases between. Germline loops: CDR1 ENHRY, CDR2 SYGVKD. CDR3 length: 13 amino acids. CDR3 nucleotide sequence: TGTGCCATCAGGGAGGATGGCAGGGAAAAAGCTTTCTTT. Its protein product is CAIREDGREKAFF.

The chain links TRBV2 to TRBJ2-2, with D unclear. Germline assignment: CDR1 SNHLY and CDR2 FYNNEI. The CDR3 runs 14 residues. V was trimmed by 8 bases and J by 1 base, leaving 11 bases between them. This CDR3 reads CASVPPVNTGELFF. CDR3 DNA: TGTGCCAGCGTTCCCCCGGTGAACACCGGGGAGCTGTTTTTT.

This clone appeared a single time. CDR3 nucleotides: TGTGCCAGCAGTTACGAGGACCGGCCGGGGGCCCAGTACTTC. Encoded protein: CASSYEDRPGAQYF. This chain links TRBV6-5 with TRBJ2-5; perhaps TRBD2 as D (6 bases). CDR1 is MNHEY, CDR2 SVGAGI, per germline. This CDR3 is 14 amino acids long. The V and J ends lost 2 bases and 9 bases respectively, with 16 bases between them.

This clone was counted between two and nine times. The CDR3 protein is CASSPDRGGGYTF. CDR3 sequence (DNA): TGCGCCAGCAGCCCAGACCGGGGGGGTGGCTACACCTTC. The chain joins TRBV5-1 to TRBJ1-2, with D perhaps matching TRBD1 (5 bases). Germline values: CDR1 SGHRS, CDR2 YFSETQ. Trimming took 4 bases from V and 7 from J, leaving 14 bases between them. CDR3 length: 13 residues.

CDR3 region: CASYPGQASYEQYF. The CDR3 nucleotides read TGCGCCAGCTACCCGGGACAGGCGTCCTACGAGCAGTACTTC. This rearrangement joins TRBV5-1 to TRBJ2-7; TRBD1 matches at 8 bases. The CDR3 loop spans 14 amino acids. The germline CDR1 and CDR2 sequences are SGHRS and YFSETQ. J gave up 1 base and V 7 bases, and 7 bases lay outside the gene matches.

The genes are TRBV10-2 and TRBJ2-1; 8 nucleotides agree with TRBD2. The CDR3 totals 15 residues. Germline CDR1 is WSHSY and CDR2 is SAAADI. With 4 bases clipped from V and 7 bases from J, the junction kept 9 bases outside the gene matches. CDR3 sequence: CASSASGSGGNEQFF. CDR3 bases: TGCGCCAGCAGTGCCAGCGGGAGTGGGGGGAATGAGCAGTTCTTC.

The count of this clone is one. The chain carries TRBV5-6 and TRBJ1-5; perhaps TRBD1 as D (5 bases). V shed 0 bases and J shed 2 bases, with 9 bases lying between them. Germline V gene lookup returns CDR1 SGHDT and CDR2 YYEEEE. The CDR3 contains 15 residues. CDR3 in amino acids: CASSLDGGRNQPQHF. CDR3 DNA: TGTGCCAGCAGCTTGGACGGGGGACGCAATCAGCCCCAGCATTTT.

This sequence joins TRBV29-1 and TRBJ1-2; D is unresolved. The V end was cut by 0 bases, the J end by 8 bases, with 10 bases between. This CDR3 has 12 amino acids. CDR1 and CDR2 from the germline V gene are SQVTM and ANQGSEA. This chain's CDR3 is CSVEDGLLGYTF. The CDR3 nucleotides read TGCAGCGTTGAAGATGGGCTGCTGGGCTACACCTTC.

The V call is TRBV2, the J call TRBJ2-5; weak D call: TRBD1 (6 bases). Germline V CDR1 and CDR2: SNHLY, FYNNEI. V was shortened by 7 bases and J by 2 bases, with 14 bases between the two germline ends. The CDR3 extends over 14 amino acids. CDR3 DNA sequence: TGTGCCAGCATAAAGGACAGAAGTCAAGAGACCCAGTACTTC. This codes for CASIKDRSQETQYF.

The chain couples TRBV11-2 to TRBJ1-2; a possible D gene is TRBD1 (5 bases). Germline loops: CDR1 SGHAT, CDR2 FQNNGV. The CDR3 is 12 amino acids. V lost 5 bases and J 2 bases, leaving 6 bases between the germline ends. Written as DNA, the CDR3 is TGTGCCAGCAGCGCAGGGAACTATGGCTACACCTTC. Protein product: CASSAGNYGYTF.

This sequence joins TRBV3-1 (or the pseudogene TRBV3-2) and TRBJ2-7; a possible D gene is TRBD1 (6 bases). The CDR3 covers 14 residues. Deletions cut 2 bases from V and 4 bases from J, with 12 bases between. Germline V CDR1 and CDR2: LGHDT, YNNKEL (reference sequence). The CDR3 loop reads CASSQWDKGYEQYF. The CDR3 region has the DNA TGTGCCAGCAGCCAATGGGACAAGGGATACGAGCAGTACTTC.

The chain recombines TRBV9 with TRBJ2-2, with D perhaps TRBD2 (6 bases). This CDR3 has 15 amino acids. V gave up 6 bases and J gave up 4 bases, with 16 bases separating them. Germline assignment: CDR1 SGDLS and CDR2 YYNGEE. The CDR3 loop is CASTGGITFTGELFF. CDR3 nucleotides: TGTGCCAGCACAGGCGGGATAACTTTCACCGGGGAGCTGTTTTTT.

The CDR3 DNA is TGTGCCAGCAGTCGGACAGGGGACCCTTTATACGAGCAGTACTTC. Amino acids: CASSRTGDPLYEQYF. The chain has TRBV6-5 and TRBJ2-7, with 9 bases lining up with TRBD1. Germline V gene sequence: CDR1 MNHEY, CDR2 SVGAGI. The CDR3 is 15 residues long. The V segment lost 5 bases and the J segment 4 bases; nucleotides outside the gene matches: 9.

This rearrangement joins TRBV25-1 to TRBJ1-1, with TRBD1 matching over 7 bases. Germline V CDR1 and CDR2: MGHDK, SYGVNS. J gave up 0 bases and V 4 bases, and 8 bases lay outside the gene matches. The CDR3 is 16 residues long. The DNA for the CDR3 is TGTGCCAGCAGTGCTCACGCGGGACAGTTGAACACTGAAGCTTTCTTT. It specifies CASSAHAGQLNTEAFF.

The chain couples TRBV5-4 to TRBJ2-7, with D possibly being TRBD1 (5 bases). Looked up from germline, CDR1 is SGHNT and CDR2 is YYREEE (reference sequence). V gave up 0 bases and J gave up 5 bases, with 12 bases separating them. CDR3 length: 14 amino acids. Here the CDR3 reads CASSLGGRRDEQYF. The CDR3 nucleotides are TGTGCCAGCAGCTTGGGGGGCAGACGCGACGAGCAGTACTTC.

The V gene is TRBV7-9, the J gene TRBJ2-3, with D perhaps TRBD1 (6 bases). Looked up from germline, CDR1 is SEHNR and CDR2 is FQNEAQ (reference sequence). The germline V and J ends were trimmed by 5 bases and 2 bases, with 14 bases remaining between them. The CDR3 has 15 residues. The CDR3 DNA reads TGTGCCAGCAGCCATCCGGACAGAGCCACAGATACGCAGTATTTT. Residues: CASSHPDRATDTQYF.

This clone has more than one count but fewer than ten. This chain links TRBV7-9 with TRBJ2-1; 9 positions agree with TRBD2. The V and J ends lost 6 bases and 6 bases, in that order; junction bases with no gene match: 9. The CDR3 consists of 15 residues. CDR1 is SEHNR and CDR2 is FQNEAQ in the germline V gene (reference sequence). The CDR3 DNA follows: TGTGCCAGCAGTTTACTCGGGACTAGCTCCAATGAGCAGTTCTTC. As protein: CASSLLGTSSNEQFF.

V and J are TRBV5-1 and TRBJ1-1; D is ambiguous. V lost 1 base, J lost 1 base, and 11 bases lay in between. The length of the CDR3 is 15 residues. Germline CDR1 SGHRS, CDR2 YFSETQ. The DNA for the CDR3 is TGCGCCAGCAGCTTGTTTTCTGACAAGAACACTGAAGCTTTCTTT. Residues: CASSLFSDKNTEAFF.

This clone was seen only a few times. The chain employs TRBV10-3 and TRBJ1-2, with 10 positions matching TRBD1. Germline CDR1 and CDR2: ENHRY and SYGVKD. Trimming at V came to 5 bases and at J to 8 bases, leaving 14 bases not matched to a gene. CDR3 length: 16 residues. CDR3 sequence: CAISYERGQGRGGYTF. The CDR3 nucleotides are TGTGCCATCAGTTACGAGCGGGGACAGGGGCGAGGCGGCTACACCTTC.

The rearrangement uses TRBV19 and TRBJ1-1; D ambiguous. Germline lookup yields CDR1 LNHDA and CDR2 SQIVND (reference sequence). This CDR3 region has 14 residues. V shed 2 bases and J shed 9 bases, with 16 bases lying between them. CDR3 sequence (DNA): TGTGCCAGTAGTATAAGTCCCTTGAGGTTCCAAGCTTTCTTT. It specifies CASSISPLRFQAFF.

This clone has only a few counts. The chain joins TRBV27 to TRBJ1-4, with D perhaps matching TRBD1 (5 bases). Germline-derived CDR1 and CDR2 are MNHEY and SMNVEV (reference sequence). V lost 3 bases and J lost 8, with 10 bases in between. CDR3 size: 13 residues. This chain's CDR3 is CASSLQGSEKLFF. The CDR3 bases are TGTGCCAGCAGTTTGCAGGGTAGCGAAAAACTGTTTTTT.

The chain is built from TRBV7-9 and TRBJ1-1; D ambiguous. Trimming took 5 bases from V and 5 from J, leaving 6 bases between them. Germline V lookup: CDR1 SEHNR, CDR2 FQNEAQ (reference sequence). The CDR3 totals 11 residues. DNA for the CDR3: TGTGCCAGCAGCCGGGTAACTGAAGCTTTCTTT. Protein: CASSRVTEAFF. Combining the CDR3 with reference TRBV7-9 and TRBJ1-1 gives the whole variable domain DTGVSQNPRHKITKRGQNVTFRCDPISEHNRLYWYRQTLGQGPEFLTYFQNEAQLEKSRLLSDRFSAERPKGSFSTLEIQRTEQGDSAMYLCASSRVTEAFFGQGTRLTVV.

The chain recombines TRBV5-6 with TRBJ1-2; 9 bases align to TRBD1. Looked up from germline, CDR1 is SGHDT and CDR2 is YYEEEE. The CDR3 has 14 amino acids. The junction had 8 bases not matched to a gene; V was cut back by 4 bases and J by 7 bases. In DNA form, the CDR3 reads TGTGCCAGCAGCCCCGGACAGGGGAATGGTGGCTACACCTTC. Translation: CASSPGQGNGGYTF.